This paragraph reports one TCR beta chain. The data derive from a study of shared clonotypes between healthy human individuals. Sequencing was performed with immunoSEQ multiplex PCR; in TCRdb, only in-frame clones are kept and a portion is missing. The data hold 2 million to 2.5 million clones, with about 95% observed a single time. Germline lookup yields CDR1 KGHSH and CDR2 LQKENI. The CDR3 sequence is 15 residues long. V trimming: 3 bases; J trimming: 2 bases; junction bases outside the gene matches: 6. The chain carries TRBV18 and TRBJ2-7; 8 positions match TRBD1. Sequenced input: naive CD4+ T cells sorted from blood. Sample subset: CD45RA+ positively selected. The source is a man between 18 and 29 years old in good health. CDR3 in amino acids: CASSPRGLLTYEQYF. The CDR3 DNA reads TGTGCCAGCTCACCCAGGGGGCTTCTAACCTACGAGCAGTACTTC.